The 7 T cell receptor beta chains reported below all come from one sample, sequenced in a study of human T cells and chemical hapten exposure. One entry per CDR3 protein, called by TCRdb with MiXCR from the RACE reads. Found here are tens of thousands of distinct CDR3 sequences, approximately 10% of them singletons; the top ten hold 2% to 3%. Time point meaning: patch test 2, 6 weeks after DPC sensitization. Indicated treatment: therapeutic diphenylcyclopropenone sensitization with weekly scalp DPC. Sequences were derived from whole blood, sampled in connection with sensitization to the hapten diphenylcyclopropenone (DPC). The receptor set was obtained from a woman aged 25 to 39 with alopecia areata. Some clones in this sample may be carry-over from other donors' samples.

The sample holds many counts of this clonotype. The chain recombines TRBV7-8 with TRBJ1-1, with a weak D call TRBD1 (5 bases). The length of the CDR3 is 13 residues. Germline CDR1 reads SGHVS; CDR2 reads FQNEAQ. The V end lost 6 bases, the J end lost 1 base, and 9 bases lay between the germline ends. CDR3 bases: TGTGCCAGCAGTTTGGACACGAACACTGAAGCTTTCTTT. Translated, it gives CASSLDTNTEAFF.

At least ten counts were recorded for this clonotype. V is TRBV7-2 and J is TRBJ1-2; D is ambiguous. The germline V gene encodes CDR1 SGHTA and CDR2 FQGNSA. The V and J ends lost 2 bases and 2 bases respectively, with 12 bases between them. The CDR3 spans 15 residues. The CDR3 DNA follows: TGTGCCAGCAGCTTAAATGACCGTGGGAACTATGGCTACACCTTC. This codes for CASSLNDRGNYGYTF.

J is TRBJ1-5 and V is TRBV6-5, with D possibly being TRBD1 (6 bases). This CDR3 has 13 residues. Germline V gene sequence: CDR1 MNHEY, CDR2 SVGAGI. Trimming removed 4 bases from V and 6 bases from J, with 10 bases in between. The CDR3 protein is CASSLDSSQPQHF. The CDR3 DNA is TGTGCCAGCAGTTTGGACAGTAGTCAGCCCCAGCATTTT.

This clonotype appeared many times. The V and J genes are TRBV10-3 and TRBJ1-1; weak D call: TRBD1 (5 bases). V dropped 6 bases and J dropped 8 bases, with 19 bases sitting between them. The germline CDR1 and CDR2 sequences are ENHRY and SYGVKD. The CDR3 length is 14 residues. For the CDR3, the DNA is TGTGCCATCAGGACAGATTTATCTGGACCCGAAGCTTTCTTT. Amino acid sequence: CAIRTDLSGPEAFF.

This clonotype has ten or more counts. CDR3 in amino acids: CASSLAASYNEQFF. DNA for the CDR3: TGTGCCAGCAGCTTGGCTGCCTCCTACAATGAGCAGTTCTTC. V gene TRBV11-2 combines with J gene TRBJ2-1; D unclear. CDR1 and CDR2 from the germline V gene are SGHAT and FQNNGV. CDR3 length: 14 residues. Trimming took off 3 bases at V and 0 bases at J, with 6 bases between the two ends.

This clonotype was recorded many times. The CDR3 loop reads CASSQGQGRNEKLFF. The CDR3 nucleotides read TGTGCCAGCAGCCAGGGACAGGGTCGGAATGAAAAACTGTTTTTT. The V and J genes are TRBV3-1 and TRBJ1-4; TRBD1 agrees at 9 bases. V lost 3 bases, J lost 5 bases, and 4 bases stayed unmatched. CDR1 and CDR2 from the germline V gene are LGHDT and YNNKEL (reference sequence). The CDR3 consists of 15 residues.

This clonotype appeared many times. This chain connects TRBV20-1 to TRBJ2-1; 8 bases match TRBD1. The CDR3 is 13 amino acids. Germline lookup yields CDR1 DFQATT and CDR2 SNEGSKA (reference sequence). The ends lost 3 bases at V and 9 bases at J; junction bases unmatched: 7. The CDR3 loop is CSARGTGMGEQFF. Written as DNA, the CDR3 is TGCAGTGCTAGGGGGACAGGCATGGGTGAGCAGTTCTTC.